The clone carrying this TCR beta chain was seen a single time. Only in-frame clones appear in the TCRdb table, and some are missing; sequencing was by immunoSEQ multiplex PCR. This table has about 37,000 clones, under 90% appearing once. This record comes from a study of PD-L1 blockade in urothelial cancer. Overall study context: Blood was subjected to analysis at 3 weeks (second dose) and 6 weeks following treatment start.

The TCR sequence derives from a man between 60 and 75 years old with urothelial cancer. Here the sequenced sample was PBMCs, taken around atezolizumab (anti-PD-L1) treatment.

The CDR3 sequence: CATVGVPGSTEAFF. The CDR3 DNA is TGTGCCACCGTCGGGGTTCCCGGGAGCACTGAAGCTTTCTTT. This chain uses TRBV19 with TRBJ1-1, with D unclear. The germline CDR1 and CDR2 sequences are LNHDA and SQIVND (reference sequence). CDR3 length: 14 residues. Trimming took off 10 bases at V and 4 bases at J, with 19 bases between the two ends.